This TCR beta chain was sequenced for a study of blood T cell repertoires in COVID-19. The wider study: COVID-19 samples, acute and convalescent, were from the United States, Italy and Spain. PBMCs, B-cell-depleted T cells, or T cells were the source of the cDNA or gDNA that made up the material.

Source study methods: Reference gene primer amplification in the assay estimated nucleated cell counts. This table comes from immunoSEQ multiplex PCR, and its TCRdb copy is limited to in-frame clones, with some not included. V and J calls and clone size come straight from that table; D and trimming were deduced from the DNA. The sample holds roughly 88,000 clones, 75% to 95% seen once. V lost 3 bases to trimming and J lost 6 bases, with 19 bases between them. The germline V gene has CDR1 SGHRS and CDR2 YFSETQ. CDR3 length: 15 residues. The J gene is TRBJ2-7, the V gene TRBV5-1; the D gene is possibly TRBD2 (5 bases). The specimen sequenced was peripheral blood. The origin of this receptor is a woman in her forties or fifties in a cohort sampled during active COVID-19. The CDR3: CASSSGVQLVGEQYF. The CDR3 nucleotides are TGCGCCAGCAGCTCCGGGGTACAATTAGTGGGCGAGCAGTACTTC.